Detailed here is one T cell receptor (beta chain). Its antigen remains unidentified. Germline CDR1 and CDR2: SGHNT and YYREEE (reference sequence). Trimming removed 4 bases from V and 9 bases from J; junction bases left unmatched: 7. The CDR3 loop spans 13 amino acids. This entry comes from a study of persistence of HIV-infected CD4 T cells. Background on the study: Suppressive ART had lasted a median of roughly eight years. Overall study findings and caveats: Antigen-responding cells were enriched for degenerate expanded CDR3beta sequences.

The immunoSEQ assay was version 4, run in survey mode. Method: immunoSEQ multiplex PCR; TCRdb's copy keeps in-frame clones and lacks some. Here the sample spans roughly 13,000 clones, 66% being singletons. An overlapping HIV-1 Gag peptide pool stimulated these cells at about 0.9 ug/peptide/mL. Sorting selected CD4+ T cells upregulating both CD40 ligand and CD69. Donors had CD4+ T cell counts above 400 cells/uL and were CMV-seropositive. Source: CD4+ T cells sorted from PBMCs after approximately 20-hour stimulation, taken from a patient who received antiretroviral therapy. This TCR was recovered from an adult man with HIV who was CMV-seropositive. V is TRBV5-4 and J is TRBJ2-1; 7 bases map to TRBD2. CDR3 in amino acids: CASSGWGRGEQFF. CDR3 bases: TGTGCCAGCAGCGGATGGGGGAGGGGTGAGCAGTTCTTC.